The sequence of this TCR beta chain was determined in a study of shared clonotypes between healthy human individuals. Each subset's genomic DNA was shared equally among a number of immunoSEQ plates. TCRdb's table, derived via immunoSEQ multiplex PCR, lists solely in-frame clones and lacks some. Of some 1,600,000 clones listed, approximately 98% were seen once; the top ten hold approximately 0.45%. CD45RA-negative memory and CD45RA+ naive subsets were split from the CD4+ cells. Trimming pared 1 base from V and 0 bases from J, leaving 11 bases between. There are 15 residues in the CDR3. The V gene's germline CDR1 is SGDLS and CDR2 YYNGEE. Worth noting for this clone: Its antigen is undetermined.

Points from the study as a whole: Naive subsets typically showed greater estimated richness than memory subsets.

The sequence derives from a man aged 30-40 years in good health. Material: naive CD4+ T cells sorted from blood. Subset described: CD45RA+ positively selected. J is TRBJ2-7 and V is TRBV9, with D possibly being TRBD1 (5 bases). The CDR3 loop reads CASSVKGHNSYEQYF. The DNA for the CDR3 is TGTGCCAGCAGCGTAAAGGGGCACAACTCCTACGAGCAGTACTTC.